This paragraph reports one T cell receptor (beta chain). Its matching antigen is unknown. Profiled with immunoSEQ multiplex PCR; TCRdb holds only in-frame clones, not every one. There are nearly 110,000 clones in the sample; roughly 90% occur only once, and approximately 4.7% lies in the top ten. The entry originates in a study of T cell responses to AZD1222 COVID-19 vaccine. About the research overall: Second-dose intervals of approximately 4 or approximately 12 weeks were pooled. Study-level points and caveats: Repertoire sampling happened only post peak T cell response.

The CDR3 extends over 14 amino acids. The V gene's germline CDR1 is SGDLS and CDR2 YYNGEE. Trimming removed 0 bases at V and 5 bases at J, with 11 bases between. This clonotype originated in an adult in good health. This sample comprised peripheral blood, obtained on day 0 of AZD1222 vaccination. The chain uses TRBV9 and TRBJ1-1, with D possibly TRBD1 on 5 matching bases. CDR3 sequence: CASSVEAGPTEAFF. The CDR3 DNA reads TGTGCCAGCAGCGTAGAGGCGGGGCCAACTGAAGCTTTCTTT. The full variable domain, in which reference TRBV9 and TRBJ1-1 provide the parts outside the CDR3, is DSGVTQTPKHLITATGQRVTLRCSPRSGDLSVYWYQQSLDQGLQFLIQYYNGEERAKGNILERFSAQQFPDLHSELNLSSLELGDSALYFCASSVEAGPTEAFFGQGTRLTVV.